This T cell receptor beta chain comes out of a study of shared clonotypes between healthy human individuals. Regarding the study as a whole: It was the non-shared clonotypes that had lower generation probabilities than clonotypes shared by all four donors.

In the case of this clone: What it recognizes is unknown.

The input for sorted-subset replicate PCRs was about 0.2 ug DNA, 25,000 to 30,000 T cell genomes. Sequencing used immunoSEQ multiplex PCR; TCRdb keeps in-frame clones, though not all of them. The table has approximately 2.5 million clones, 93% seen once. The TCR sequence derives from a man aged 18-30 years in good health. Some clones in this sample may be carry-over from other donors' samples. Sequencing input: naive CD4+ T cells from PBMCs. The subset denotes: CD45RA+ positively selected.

The CDR3 DNA is TGCGCCAGCAGCGTGGAGGGGCAGGTGAACAATGAGCAGTTCTTC. Translated, it gives CASSVEGQVNNEQFF. This sequence joins TRBV5-1 and TRBJ2-1; a possible D gene is TRBD2 (6 bases). Germline assignment: CDR1 SGHRS and CDR2 YFSETQ. Trimming took 4 bases from V and 5 from J, leaving 16 bases between them. This CDR3 is built from 15 residues.